The rows below give T cell receptor beta chains drawn from one sample of a study of beta chain features in type 1 diabetes. Sequenced by immunoSEQ multiplex PCR; TCRdb stores in-frame clones only, minus some. The sample includes around 300,000 clones, under 8.5% seen only once; the top ten take 1%. The sequenced sample consisted of central memory CD4+ T cells from blood. All receptors come from a woman in her late teens or twenties in good health. CDR3s include the opening cysteine and the closing phenylalanine or tryptophan. Clone size is shown for a subset of rows, as once, few, many or a class of expanded clone.

NA,TRBV7-9,CASSSPSGTQYF
NA,TRBV9,CASSARAIYNEQFF
NA,TRBV7-9,CASSLTGPTYGYTF
few,TRBV4-1,CASSQTWGESSYEQYF
NA,TRBV18,CASSPPAGQRETQYF
few,TRBV4-3,CASSQASATGLGSGANVLTF
NA,TRBV19,CASADRTRGAYNEQFF
NA,TRBV30,CAWSVQRWDTEAFF
NA,TRBV7-8,CASSPGPLGASSYNEQFF
few,TRBV29-1,CSVTRGASNEKLFF
NA,TRBV7-9,CASSRGGSNTYEQYF
NA,TRBV11-2,CASSPARGRRETQYF
many,TRBV18,CASKGLGNQPQHF
many,TRBV27,CASSFVGQGNQPQHF
few,TRBV27,CASSSEGPLTLSGANVLTF
few,TRBV7-9,CASSLNRIGRETQYF
many,TRBV7-9,CASSLAGARVREQFF
NA,TRBV11-2,CASSLTSVGELFF
few,TRBV6-6,CASSKTGNEKLFF